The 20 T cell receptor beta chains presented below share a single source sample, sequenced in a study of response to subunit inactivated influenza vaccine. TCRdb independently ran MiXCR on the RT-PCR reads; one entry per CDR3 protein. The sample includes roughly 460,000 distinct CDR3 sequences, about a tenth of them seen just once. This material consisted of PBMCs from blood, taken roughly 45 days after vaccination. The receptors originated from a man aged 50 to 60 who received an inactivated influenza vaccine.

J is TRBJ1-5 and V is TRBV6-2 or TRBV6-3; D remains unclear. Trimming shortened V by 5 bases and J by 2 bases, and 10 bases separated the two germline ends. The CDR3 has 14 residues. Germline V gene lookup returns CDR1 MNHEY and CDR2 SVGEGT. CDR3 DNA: TGTGCCAGCAGTCCCCGGGCTGGCAATCAGCCCCAGCATTTT. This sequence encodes CASSPRAGNQPQHF.

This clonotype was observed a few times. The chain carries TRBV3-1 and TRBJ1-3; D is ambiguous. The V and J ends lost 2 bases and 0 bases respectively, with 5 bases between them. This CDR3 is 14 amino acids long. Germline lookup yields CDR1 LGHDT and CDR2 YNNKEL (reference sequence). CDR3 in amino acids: CASSQSYSGNTIYF. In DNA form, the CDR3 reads TGTGCCAGCAGCCAAAGTTACTCTGGAAACACCATATATTTT. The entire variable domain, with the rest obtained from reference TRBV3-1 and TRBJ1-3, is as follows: DTAVSQTPKYLVTQMGNDKSIKCEQNLGHDTMYWYKQDSKKFLKIMFSYNNKELIINETVPNRFSPKSPDKAHLNLHINSLELGDSAVYFCASSQSYSGNTIYFGEGSWLTVV.

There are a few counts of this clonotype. In DNA, the CDR3 is TGTGCCAGTAGTATTTCCCTCATCGGTAGGAACACTGAAGCTTTCTTT. Its protein is CASSISLIGRNTEAFF. This chain links TRBV19 with TRBJ1-1, with no clear D. The germline CDR1 and CDR2 sequences are LNHDA and SQIVND (reference sequence). The CDR3 runs to 16 residues. The ends were cut back, 3 bases at V and 1 base at J, with 15 bases in the middle.

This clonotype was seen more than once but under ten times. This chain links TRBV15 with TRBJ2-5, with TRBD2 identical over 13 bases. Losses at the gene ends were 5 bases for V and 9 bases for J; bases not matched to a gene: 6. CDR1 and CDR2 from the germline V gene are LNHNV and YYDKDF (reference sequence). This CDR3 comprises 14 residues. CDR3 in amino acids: CATSSGTSGTAQYF. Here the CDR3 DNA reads TGTGCCACCAGCTCCGGGACTAGCGGGACGGCCCAGTACTTC.

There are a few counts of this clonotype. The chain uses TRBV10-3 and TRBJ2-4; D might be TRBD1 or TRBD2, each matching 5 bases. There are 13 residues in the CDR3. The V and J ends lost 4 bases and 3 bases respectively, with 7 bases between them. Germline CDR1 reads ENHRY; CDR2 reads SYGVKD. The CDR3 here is CAISGGDKNIQYF. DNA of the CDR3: TGTGCCATCAGTGGAGGGGACAAAAACATTCAGTACTTC.

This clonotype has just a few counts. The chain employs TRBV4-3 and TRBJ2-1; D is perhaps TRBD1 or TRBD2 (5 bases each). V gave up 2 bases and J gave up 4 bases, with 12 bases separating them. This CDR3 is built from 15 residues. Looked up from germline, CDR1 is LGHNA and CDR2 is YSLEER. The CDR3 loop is CASSQPGTEYNEQFF. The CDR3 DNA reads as TGCGCCAGCAGCCAACCCGGGACGGAATACAATGAGCAGTTCTTC.

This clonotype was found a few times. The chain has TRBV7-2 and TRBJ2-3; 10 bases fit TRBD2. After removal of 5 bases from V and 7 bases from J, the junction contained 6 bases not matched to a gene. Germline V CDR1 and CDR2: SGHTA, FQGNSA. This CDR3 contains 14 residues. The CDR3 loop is CASSQLAGSNTQYF. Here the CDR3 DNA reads TGTGCCAGCAGCCAACTAGCGGGATCGAATACGCAGTATTTT.

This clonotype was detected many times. DNA of the CDR3: TGTGCCAGCAGCTTTTGGGATTCACCCCTCCACTTT. Encoded protein: CASSFWDSPLHF. The chain uses TRBV7-2 and TRBJ1-6; D unclear. The CDR3 length is 12 residues. Trimming left V 3 bases short and J 8 bases short, with 5 bases between. Germline V gene lookup returns CDR1 SGHTA and CDR2 FQGNSA.

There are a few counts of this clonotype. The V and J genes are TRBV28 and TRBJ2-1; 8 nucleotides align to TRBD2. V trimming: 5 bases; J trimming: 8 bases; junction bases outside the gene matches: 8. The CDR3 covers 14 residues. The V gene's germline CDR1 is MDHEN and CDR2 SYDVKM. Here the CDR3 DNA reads TGTGCCAGCAGTAGTGGGACTAGTAATCATGAGCAGTTCTTC. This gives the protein CASSSGTSNHEQFF.

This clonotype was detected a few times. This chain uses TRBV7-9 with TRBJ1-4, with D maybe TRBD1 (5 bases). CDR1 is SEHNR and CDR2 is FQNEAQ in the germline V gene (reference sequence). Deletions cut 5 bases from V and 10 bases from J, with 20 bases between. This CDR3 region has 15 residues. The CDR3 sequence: CASSTAQGDVRKLFF. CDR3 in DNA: TGTGCCAGCAGCACCGCACAAGGGGACGTAAGAAAACTGTTTTTT.

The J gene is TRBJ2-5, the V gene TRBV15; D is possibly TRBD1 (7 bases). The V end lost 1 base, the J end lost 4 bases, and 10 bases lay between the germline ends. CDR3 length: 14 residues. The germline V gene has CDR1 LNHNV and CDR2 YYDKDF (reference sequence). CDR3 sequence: CATSRGQGGETQYF. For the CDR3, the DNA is TGTGCCACCAGCAGAGGACAGGGAGGAGAGACCCAGTACTTC.

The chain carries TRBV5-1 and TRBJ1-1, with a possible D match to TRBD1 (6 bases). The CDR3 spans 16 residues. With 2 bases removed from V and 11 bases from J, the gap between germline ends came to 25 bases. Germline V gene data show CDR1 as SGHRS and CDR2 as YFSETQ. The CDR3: CASSFGGGTLGDTAFF. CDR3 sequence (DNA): TGCGCCAGCAGCTTCGGGGGCGGGACGCTGGGGGATACGGCTTTCTTT.

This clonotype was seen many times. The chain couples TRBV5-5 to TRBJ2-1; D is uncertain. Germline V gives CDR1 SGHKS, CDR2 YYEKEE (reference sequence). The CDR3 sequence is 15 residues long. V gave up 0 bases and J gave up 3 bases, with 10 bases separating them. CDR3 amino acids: CASSLGRSSYNEQFF. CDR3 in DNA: TGTGCCAGCAGCTTGGGCAGATCCAGCTACAATGAGCAGTTCTTC.

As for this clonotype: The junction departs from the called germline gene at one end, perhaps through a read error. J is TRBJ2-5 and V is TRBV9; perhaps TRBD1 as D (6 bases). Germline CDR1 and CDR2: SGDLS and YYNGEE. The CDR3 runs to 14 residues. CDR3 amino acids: CASSGRGGWETHYF. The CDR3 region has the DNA TGTGCCAGCAGCGGGCGTGGGGGCTGGGAGACCCATTACTTC.

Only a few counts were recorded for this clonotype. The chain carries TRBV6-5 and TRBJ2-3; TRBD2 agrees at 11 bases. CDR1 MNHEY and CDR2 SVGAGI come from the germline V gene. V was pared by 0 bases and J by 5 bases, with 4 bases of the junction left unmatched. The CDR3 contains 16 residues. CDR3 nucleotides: TGTGCCAGCAGTTACTCCGCTAGCGGGAGGAGAGATACGCAGTATTTT. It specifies CASSYSASGRRDTQYF.

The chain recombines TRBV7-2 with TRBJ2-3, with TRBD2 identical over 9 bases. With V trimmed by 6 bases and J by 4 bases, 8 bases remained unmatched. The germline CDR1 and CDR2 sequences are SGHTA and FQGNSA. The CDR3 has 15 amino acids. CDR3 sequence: CASRQAGGRADTQYF. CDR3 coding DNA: TGTGCCAGCAGACAAGCGGGGGGTCGGGCAGATACGCAGTATTTT.

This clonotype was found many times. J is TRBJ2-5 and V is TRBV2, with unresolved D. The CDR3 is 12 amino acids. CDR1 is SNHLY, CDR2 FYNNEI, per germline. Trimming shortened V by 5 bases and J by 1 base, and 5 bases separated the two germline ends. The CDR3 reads CASSPTQETQYF. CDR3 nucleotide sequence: TGTGCCAGCAGTCCGACCCAAGAGACCCAGTACTTC.

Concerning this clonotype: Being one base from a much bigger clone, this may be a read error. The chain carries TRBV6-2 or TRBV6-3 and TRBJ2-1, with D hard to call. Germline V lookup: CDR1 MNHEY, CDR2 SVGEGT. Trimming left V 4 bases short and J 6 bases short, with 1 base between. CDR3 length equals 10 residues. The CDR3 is CASSSNEQFF. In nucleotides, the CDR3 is TGTGCCAGCAGTTCCAATGAGCAGTTCTTC.

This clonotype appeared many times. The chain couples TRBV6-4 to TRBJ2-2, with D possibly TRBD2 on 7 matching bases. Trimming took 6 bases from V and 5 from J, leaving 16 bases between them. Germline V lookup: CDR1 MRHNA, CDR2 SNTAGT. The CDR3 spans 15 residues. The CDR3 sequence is CASSRTGGETGELFF. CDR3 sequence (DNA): TGTGCCAGCAGCCGTACGGGGGGCGAGACCGGGGAGCTGTTTTTT.

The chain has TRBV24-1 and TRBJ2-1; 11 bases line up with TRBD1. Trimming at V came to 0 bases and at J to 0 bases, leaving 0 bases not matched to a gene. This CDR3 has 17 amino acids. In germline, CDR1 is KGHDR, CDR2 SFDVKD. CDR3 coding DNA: TGTGCCACCAGTGATTTGGGGACAGGGGGCTCCTACAATGAGCAGTTCTTC. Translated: CATSDLGTGGSYNEQFF.